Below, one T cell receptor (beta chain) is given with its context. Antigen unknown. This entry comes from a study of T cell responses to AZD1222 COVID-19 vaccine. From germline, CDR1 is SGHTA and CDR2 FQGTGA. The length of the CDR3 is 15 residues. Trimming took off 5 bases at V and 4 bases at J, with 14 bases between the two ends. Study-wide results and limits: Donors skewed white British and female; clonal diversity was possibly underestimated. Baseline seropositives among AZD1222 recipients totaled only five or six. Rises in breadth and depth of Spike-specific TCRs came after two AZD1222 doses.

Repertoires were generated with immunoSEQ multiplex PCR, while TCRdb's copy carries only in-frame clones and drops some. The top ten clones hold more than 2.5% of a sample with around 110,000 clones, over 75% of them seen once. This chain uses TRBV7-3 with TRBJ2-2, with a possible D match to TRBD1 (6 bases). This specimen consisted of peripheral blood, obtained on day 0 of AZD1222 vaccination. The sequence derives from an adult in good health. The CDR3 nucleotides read TGTGCCAGCAGCCCGACAGGTTCGAGCACCGGGGAGCTGTTTTTT. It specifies CASSPTGSSTGELFF.